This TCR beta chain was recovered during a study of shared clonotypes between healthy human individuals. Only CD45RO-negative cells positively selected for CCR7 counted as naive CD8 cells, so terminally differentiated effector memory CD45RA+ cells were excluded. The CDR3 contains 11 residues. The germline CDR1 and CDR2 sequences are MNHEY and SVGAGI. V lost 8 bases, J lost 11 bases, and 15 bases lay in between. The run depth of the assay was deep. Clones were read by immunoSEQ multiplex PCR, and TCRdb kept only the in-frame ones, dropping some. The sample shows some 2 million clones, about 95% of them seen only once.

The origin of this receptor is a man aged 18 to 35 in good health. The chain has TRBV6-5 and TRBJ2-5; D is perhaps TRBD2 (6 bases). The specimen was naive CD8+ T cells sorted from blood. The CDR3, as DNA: TGTGCCAGCGGGACTCGACCTGAGCAGTACTTC. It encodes CASGTRPEQYF.